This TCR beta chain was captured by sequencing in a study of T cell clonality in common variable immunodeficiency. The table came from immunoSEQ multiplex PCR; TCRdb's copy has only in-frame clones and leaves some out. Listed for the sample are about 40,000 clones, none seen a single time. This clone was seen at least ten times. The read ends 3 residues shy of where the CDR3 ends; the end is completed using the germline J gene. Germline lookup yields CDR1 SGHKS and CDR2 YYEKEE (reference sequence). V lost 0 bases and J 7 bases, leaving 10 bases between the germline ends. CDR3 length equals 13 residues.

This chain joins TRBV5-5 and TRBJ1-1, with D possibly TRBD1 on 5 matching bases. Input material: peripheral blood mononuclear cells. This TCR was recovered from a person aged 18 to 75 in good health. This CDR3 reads CASSLAGMSEAFF. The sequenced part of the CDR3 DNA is TGTGCCAGCAGCTTGGCAGGGATGAGTGAA.